One sample yielded the 7 T cell receptor beta chains listed below, sequenced in a study of blood T cell repertoires in COVID-19. Profiling relied on immunoSEQ multiplex PCR, and the TCRdb table lists in-frame clones only, not all of them. The repertoire holds about 140,000 clones, more than 60% seen once, with roughly 2% in the top ten. Input material: peripheral blood. The receptor set was obtained from a woman aged 55-69 years with acute or convalescent COVID-19.

The V gene is TRBV4-1, the J gene TRBJ2-5; 8 bases match TRBD1. There are 15 residues in the CDR3. In germline, CDR1 is MGHRA, CDR2 YSYEKL. Trimming cost V 4 bases and J 5 bases; bases outside gene matches: 9. As DNA, the CDR3 is TGCGCCAGCAGCCCTCCGGGACAGGCTCCGGAGACCCAGTACTTC. Translation gives CASSPPGQAPETQYF.

This chain uses TRBV3-1 (or the pseudogene TRBV3-2) with TRBJ2-1; D may be TRBD2 (5 bases). V lost 3 bases and J 9 bases, leaving 12 bases between the germline ends. Looked up from germline, CDR1 is LGHDT and CDR2 is YNNKEL (reference sequence). The CDR3 consists of 13 residues. CDR3 region: CASSHPLAFEQFF. In DNA form, the CDR3 reads TGTGCCAGCAGCCATCCCCTAGCTTTTGAGCAGTTCTTC.

This chain connects TRBV11-3 to TRBJ2-3; a weak D match, TRBD1 (6 bases). V was pared by 3 bases and J by 0 bases, with 13 bases between. Germline V gives CDR1 SGHNT, CDR2 YENEEA. CDR3 length: 16 residues. The DNA for the CDR3 is TGTGCCAGCAGCTTTGGGGGCAGCGGTAGCACAGATACGCAGTATTTT. Encoded protein: CASSFGGSGSTDTQYF. Variable domain in full (rest from reference TRBV11-3 and TRBJ2-3): EAGVVQSPRYKIIEKKQPVAFWCNPISGHNTLYWYLQNLGQGPELLIRYENEEAVDDSQLPKDRFSAERLKGVDSTLKIQPAELGDSAVYLCASSFGGSGSTDTQYFGPGTRLTVL.

This rearrangement joins TRBV6-1 to TRBJ1-2; D call uncertain. The germline V and J ends were trimmed by 0 bases and 5 bases, with 4 bases remaining between them. The CDR3 totals 12 residues. Per germline, CDR1 MNHNS and CDR2 SASEGT. CDR3 sequence reads: CASSEAFYGYTF. The CDR3 bases are TGTGCCAGCAGTGAAGCCTTTTATGGCTACACCTTC.

The CDR3 reads CASGGGETGLRDYNEQFF. The CDR3 DNA reads as TGTGCCAGCGGGGGAGGTGAGACAGGGCTTAGGGACTACAATGAGCAGTTCTTC. This sequence joins TRBV4-2 and TRBJ2-1; possibly TRBD1 for D (7 bases). The CDR3 runs 18 residues. V was clipped by 8 bases and J by 3 bases, with 26 bases between them. The V gene's germline CDR1 is LGHNA and CDR2 YNFKEQ.

The chain combines TRBV30 with TRBJ2-3; 8 bases fit TRBD2. Germline V gives CDR1 GTSNPN, CDR2 SVGIG (reference sequence). Trimming cost V 4 bases and J 0 bases; bases outside gene matches: 6. This CDR3 has 15 amino acids. The CDR3 here is CAWMASGGSTDTQYF. The CDR3 DNA sequence: TGTGCCTGGATGGCAAGCGGGGGTAGCACAGATACGCAGTATTTT.

In this sample, this clone turned up a few times. The chain has TRBV10-1 and TRBJ2-7, with D possibly TRBD2 on 6 matching bases. Germline V CDR1 and CDR2: WNHNN, SYGVQD (reference sequence). This CDR3 is 12 amino acids long. V lost 10 bases and J lost 3, with 13 bases in between. The CDR3 loop is CAKPGLNYEQYF. In DNA form, the CDR3 reads TGCGCCAAGCCGGGACTTAACTACGAGCAGTACTTC.